The 24 T cell receptor beta chains below were found in one sample sequenced in a study of control samples from healthy donors and cancer patients (dated by TCRdb to between 2020 and 2021). Libraries were prepared through the immunoSEQ multiplex PCR assay. Imported from immuneACCESS, the table was reduced by TCRdb to in-frame sequences with V and J called. These copies leave out some clones; in studies compared against another copy, an unresolved V gene accounts for under half, and the cause of the remainder is not known. The sample profile shows roughly 200,000 clones; approximately 91% of them were found once. The ten top clones hold approximately 1.8% of the sample. The sample consisted of blood. The receptors were sampled from a man aged 25 to 40 in good health.

The V and J genes are TRBV23-1 and TRBJ1-5, with a possible D match to TRBD1 (6 bases). TRBV23-1 is an open reading frame, and its role is uncertain. The V end was cut by 2 bases, the J end by 0 bases, with 11 bases between. This CDR3 is built from 16 residues. CDR3 sequence (DNA): TGCGCCAGCAGTCAACGGGGGCGGCATAGCAATCAGCCCCAGCATTTT. This gives the protein CASSQRGRHSNQPQHF.

This chain uses TRBV12-3 or TRBV12-4 with TRBJ1-2; unclear D gene. V shed 5 bases and J shed 8 bases, with 15 bases lying between them. The CDR3 has 13 residues. In nucleotides, the CDR3 is TGTGCCAGCAGTGGGGAGACTTTACCCGGCTACACCTTC. Its protein is CASSGETLPGYTF.

This chain links TRBV4-1 with TRBJ1-2; the D gene is possibly TRBD1 (6 bases). CDR1 and CDR2 (germline): MGHRA, YSYEKL. The CDR3 extends over 16 amino acids. V was shortened by 2 bases and J by 2 bases, with 15 bases between the two germline ends. Here the CDR3 reads CASSQPGGASNYGYTF. The CDR3 DNA is TGCGCCAGCAGCCAACCGGGGGGGGCGTCGAACTATGGCTACACCTTC.

In this sample, this clone turned up once. The chain recombines TRBV6-2 or TRBV6-3 with TRBJ2-1; D unclear. Germline V gene lookup returns CDR1 MNHEY and CDR2 SVGEGT. This CDR3 comprises 14 residues. Trimming pared 2 bases from V and 0 bases from J, leaving 5 bases between. The CDR3 DNA reads as TGTGCCAGCAGTTACCAAAGCTCCTACAATGAGCAGTTCTTC. Residues: CASSYQSSYNEQFF.

The V gene is TRBV15, the J gene TRBJ2-1; 10 nucleotides align to TRBD1. This CDR3 contains 15 residues. Germline CDR1 LNHNV, CDR2 YYDKDF (reference sequence). Trimming at V came to 1 base and at J to 6 bases, leaving 3 bases not matched to a gene. DNA for the CDR3: TGTGCCACCAGCAGAGGAGGACAGGGGGGCAATGAGCAGTTCTTC. Protein sequence: CATSRGGQGGNEQFF. The full variable domain, rest sourced from reference TRBV15 and TRBJ2-1, is DAMVIQNPRYQVTQFGKPVTLSCSQTLNHNVMYWYQQKSSQAPKLLFHYYDKDFNNEADTPDNFQSRRPNTSFCFLDIRSPGLGDTAMYLCATSRGGQGGNEQFFGPGTRLTVL.

The CDR3 spells CASSQDWRGDYEQYF. Here the CDR3 DNA reads TGCGCCAGCAGCCAAGATTGGAGGGGGGACTACGAGCAGTACTTC. V and J are TRBV4-1 and TRBJ2-7; the D call may be TRBD1 or TRBD2 (6 bases each). The CDR3 is made up of 15 amino acids. V lost 0 bases to trimming and J lost 3 bases, with 12 bases between them. Looked up from germline, CDR1 is MGHRA and CDR2 is YSYEKL.

This CDR3 reads CAWSDRDSKNYGYTF. The DNA of the CDR3 is TGTGCCTGGAGTGACCGGGACAGTAAAAACTATGGCTACACCTTC. The chain couples TRBV30 to TRBJ1-2; 7 bases line up with TRBD1. V dropped 1 base and J dropped 2; count of bases not matched to a gene: 7. The germline V gene has CDR1 GTSNPN and CDR2 SVGIG (reference sequence). The CDR3 is 15 residues long.

The chain joins TRBV6-1 to TRBJ1-1; D perhaps matches TRBD1 (6 bases). CDR1 is MNHNS, CDR2 SASEGT, per germline. The CDR3 totals 16 residues. The V end was cut by 2 bases, the J end by 4 bases, with 17 bases between. The CDR3, as DNA: TGTGCCAGCAGTGAAAGGCGTGGGGGGCTGGGCACTGAAGCTTTCTTT. This gives the protein CASSERRGGLGTEAFF.

V and J are TRBV5-6 and TRBJ2-1, with TRBD2 matching over 9 bases. The CDR3 contains 16 residues. The junction had 10 bases not matched to a gene; V was cut back by 0 bases and J by 9 bases. CDR1 and CDR2 (germline): SGHDT, YYEEEE. The CDR3 loop is CASSLAHGGGGVEQFF. DNA of the CDR3: TGTGCCAGCAGCTTGGCCCACGGAGGCGGGGGGGTTGAGCAGTTCTTC.

The rearrangement uses TRBV25-1 and TRBJ2-1, with D possibly TRBD2 on 5 matching bases. Germline V gene sequence: CDR1 MGHDK, CDR2 SYGVNS. There are 12 residues in the CDR3. V lost 6 bases and J 5 bases, leaving 8 bases between the germline ends. The CDR3 nucleotides are TGTGCCAGCAGAAGAGGGAACAATGAGCAGTTCTTC. Protein: CASRRGNNEQFF.

This chain's CDR3 is CASSLSAGGHYGYTF. In DNA form, the CDR3 reads TGTGCCAGCAGTTTATCGGCAGGGGGCCACTATGGCTACACCTTC. The J gene is TRBJ1-2, the V gene TRBV27; 8 bases are a match to TRBD1. CDR1 and CDR2 (germline): MNHEY, SMNVEV (reference sequence). There are 15 residues in the CDR3. Germline trimming cut 0 bases from V and 3 bases from J; bases unmatched to any gene: 3.

Only one count was recorded for this clone. The rearrangement joins TRBV9 to TRBJ1-3, with 8 nucleotides matching TRBD1. Germline lookup yields CDR1 SGDLS and CDR2 YYNGEE. The V and J ends lost 3 bases and 3 bases, in that order; junction bases with no gene match: 5. The CDR3 is made up of 15 amino acids. CDR3 loop: CASSAGQVIGNTIYF. The DNA of the CDR3 is TGTGCCAGCAGCGCGGGACAGGTGATTGGAAACACCATATATTTT.

The chain recombines TRBV7-9 with TRBJ1-1; D may be TRBD1 (6 bases). The CDR3 totals 12 residues. CDR1 and CDR2 (germline): SEHNR, FQNEAQ (reference sequence). The germline V and J ends were trimmed by 5 bases and 11 bases, with 15 bases remaining between them. DNA for the CDR3: TGTGCCAGCAGCGTACCCGGGGGGCGGGCTTTCTTT. Amino acid sequence: CASSVPGGRAFF.

The chain joins TRBV6-6 to TRBJ1-5; D is uncertain. This CDR3 has 14 residues. The germline CDR1 and CDR2 sequences are MNHNY and SVGAGI (reference sequence). Trimming took 4 bases from V and 2 from J, leaving 9 bases between them. CDR3 residues: CASSWQSGNQPQHF. DNA of the CDR3: TGTGCCAGCAGTTGGCAGTCGGGCAATCAGCCCCAGCATTTT.

This clone was recorded a few times. The rearrangement uses TRBV2 and TRBJ1-1; D gene unclear. Trimming shortened V by 4 bases and J by 5 bases, and 11 bases separated the two germline ends. From germline, CDR1 is SNHLY and CDR2 FYNNEI. The CDR3 totals 13 residues. CDR3 DNA sequence: TGTGCCAGCAGTGTAGGAAGTAGGACTGAAGCTTTCTTT. Translating it yields CASSVGSRTEAFF.

This chain joins TRBV30 and TRBJ2-1; D remains ambiguous. Germline V gene lookup returns CDR1 GTSNPN and CDR2 SVGIG (reference sequence). The CDR3 has 14 residues. Trimming stripped 2 bases from V and 5 bases from J, with 13 bases between. CDR3 amino acids: CAWSIKKVNNEQFF. The CDR3 nucleotides read TGTGCCTGGAGTATAAAAAAGGTTAACAATGAGCAGTTCTTC.

V usage is TRBV19 and J usage is TRBJ1-2; 8 bases line up with TRBD1. The germline V gene has CDR1 LNHDA and CDR2 SQIVND (reference sequence). With V trimmed by 4 bases and J by 2 bases, 6 bases remained unmatched. The length of the CDR3 is 15 residues. The CDR3 sequence: CASSTRQGRNYGYTF. The CDR3 DNA sequence: TGTGCCAGTAGTACTCGACAGGGGAGGAACTATGGCTACACCTTC.

The rearrangement uses TRBV18 and TRBJ2-7, with no clear D. Trimming shortened V by 4 bases and J by 5 bases, and 6 bases separated the two germline ends. CDR3 size: 11 residues. The V gene's germline CDR1 is KGHSH and CDR2 LQKENI. The DNA for the CDR3 is TGTGCCAGCTCACAAAGGAACGAGCAGTACTTC. Its translation: CASSQRNEQYF.

About this clone itself: The sample has other DNA sequences that encode this CDR3 too. The chain combines TRBV7-9 with TRBJ2-7, with D unclear. Germline V gene sequence: CDR1 SEHNR, CDR2 FQNEAQ (reference sequence). This CDR3 region has 12 residues. The V and J ends lost 3 bases and 5 bases respectively, with 8 bases between them. The CDR3 protein is CASSFSGHEQYF. CDR3 bases: TGTGCCAGCAGCTTTAGTGGGCACGAGCAGTACTTC. Filled out from reference TRBV7-9 and TRBJ2-7, the complete variable domain reads DTGVSQNPRHKITKRGQNVTFRCDPISEHNRLYWYRQTLGQGPEFLTYFQNEAQLEKSRLLSDRFSAERPKGSFSTLEIQRTEQGDSAMYLCASSFSGHEQYFGPGTRLTVT.

The chain recombines TRBV10-2 with TRBJ2-1; 9 bases agree with TRBD2. There are 13 residues in the CDR3. Germline lookup yields CDR1 WSHSY and CDR2 SAAADI. Losses at the gene ends were 9 bases for V and 4 bases for J; bases not matched to a gene: 4. This CDR3 reads CASLAGPYNEQFF. CDR3 sequence (DNA): TGCGCCAGTCTAGCGGGACCGTACAATGAGCAGTTCTTC.

This chain uses TRBV4-1 with TRBJ1-2, with D possibly being TRBD1 (6 bases). CDR1 and CDR2 from the germline V gene are MGHRA and YSYEKL. CDR3 size: 19 residues. With 1 base removed from V and 1 base from J, the gap between germline ends came to 22 bases. CDR3 residues: CASSQGLGGRTARNYGYTF. CDR3 DNA sequence: TGCGCCAGCAGCCAAGGCCTGGGGGGGAGGACAGCACGTAACTATGGCTACACCTTC.

This chain joins TRBV5-1 and TRBJ2-7; D uncertain. There are 14 residues in the CDR3. In germline, CDR1 is SGHRS, CDR2 YFSETQ. Deletions cut 4 bases from V and 2 bases from J, with 13 bases between. CDR3 region: CASSPAAGPYEQYF. CDR3 nucleotides: TGCGCCAGCAGCCCCGCCGCCGGACCCTACGAGCAGTACTTC.

This chain links TRBV25-1 with TRBJ1-5, with unresolved D. The CDR3 loop spans 15 amino acids. V gave up 1 base and J gave up 6 bases, with 13 bases separating them. Looked up from germline, CDR1 is MGHDK and CDR2 is SYGVNS. CDR3 in DNA: TGTGCCAGCAGTGAATCTGGAGGCGGTCGTCAGCCCCAGCATTTT. The encoded protein is CASSESGGGRQPQHF.

Comment on this clone: This CDR3 is also generated by other DNA sequences in the sample. This sequence joins TRBV2 and TRBJ1-1, with 7 bases fitting TRBD1. The CDR3 has 16 residues. J was trimmed by 1 base and V by 6 bases; bases with no gene match: 11. Germline V gives CDR1 SNHLY, CDR2 FYNNEI. CDR3 sequence: CASRKMTGPRNTEAFF. In DNA form, the CDR3 reads TGTGCCAGCAGGAAGATGACAGGGCCTAGGAACACTGAAGCTTTCTTT.